One sample yielded the 17 T cell receptor beta chains listed below, sequenced in a study of blood T cell repertoires in COVID-19. The assay was immunoSEQ multiplex PCR, and TCRdb's table has in-frame clones only and misses some. Among some 200,000 clones listed, approximately 82% were seen once. What was sequenced was peripheral blood. These receptors all stem from a human donor in a cohort sampled during active COVID-19.

This clone was detected many times. This sequence joins TRBV15 and TRBJ1-6; the D is unclear. The germline gives CDR1 LNHNV, CDR2 YYDKDF (reference sequence). Trimming cost V 0 bases and J 7 bases, with 7 bases left between them. The CDR3 is 14 residues long. CDR3 protein: CATSREVSNSPLHF. CDR3 in DNA: TGTGCCACCAGCAGAGAAGTGAGCAATTCACCCCTCCACTTT.

To note about this clone: Other DNA sequences in the same sample also yield this CDR3. This sequence joins TRBV27 and TRBJ1-6, with TRBD1 as a possible D gene (5 bases). Trimming took 2 bases from V and 6 from J, leaving 8 bases between them. CDR3 length equals 14 residues. The V gene's germline CDR1 is MNHEY and CDR2 SMNVEV (reference sequence). DNA for the CDR3: TGTGCCAGCAGTTTAGCAGGGTTTAATTCACCCCTCCACTTT. It translates to CASSLAGFNSPLHF.

Only one count was recorded for this clone. The chain employs TRBV4-1 and TRBJ2-1; 9 bases are a match to TRBD1. Germline lookup yields CDR1 MGHRA and CDR2 YSYEKL. The CDR3 has 16 amino acids. The junction had 9 bases not matched to a gene; V was cut back by 3 bases and J by 6 bases. CDR3 bases: TGCGCCAGCAGCCAGGGGATGGGGACAGGGTTCAATGAGCAGTTCTTC. Encoded protein: CASSQGMGTGFNEQFF.

This chain uses TRBV5-1 with TRBJ2-5; D might be TRBD1 (6 bases). The length of the CDR3 is 13 residues. The ends were cut back, 4 bases at V and 5 bases at J, with 12 bases in the middle. Germline CDR1 and CDR2: SGHRS and YFSETQ. This CDR3 is CASSPHRVETQYF. The CDR3 DNA reads as TGCGCCAGCAGCCCCCACAGGGTGGAGACCCAGTACTTC.

In its sample, this clone was seen once. The chain has TRBV13 and TRBJ2-7; D uncertain. V lost 5 bases and J lost 3, with 11 bases in between. The CDR3 is made up of 13 amino acids. Per germline, CDR1 PRHDT and CDR2 FYEKMQ (reference sequence). The CDR3 sequence is CASSPSLGYEQYF. The CDR3, as DNA: TGTGCCAGCAGCCCCTCCCTAGGCTACGAGCAGTACTTC.

J is TRBJ2-7 and V is TRBV7-9; maybe TRBD2 (5 bases). Germline assignment: CDR1 SEHNR and CDR2 FQNEAQ (reference sequence). V was shortened by 5 bases and J by 9 bases, with 17 bases between the two germline ends. CDR3 length equals 13 residues. The CDR3 coding sequence is TGTGCCAGCAGCGTGAGCCTCGGGGTCGCGCAGTACTTC. Translating gives CASSVSLGVAQYF. Variable domain in full (rest from reference TRBV7-9 and TRBJ2-7): DTGVSQNPRHKITKRGQNVTFRCDPISEHNRLYWYRQTLGQGPEFLTYFQNEAQLEKSRLLSDRFSAERPKGSFSTLEIQRTEQGDSAMYLCASSVSLGVAQYFGPGTRLTVT.

This chain uses TRBV27 with TRBJ2-1; 9 bases match TRBD2. This CDR3 has 15 residues. Germline CDR1 MNHEY, CDR2 SMNVEV (reference sequence). V gave up 2 bases and J gave up 8 bases; unmatched junction bases: 7. This chain's CDR3 is CASSLLVAGVDEQFF. DNA of the CDR3: TGTGCCAGCAGTTTACTGGTAGCGGGAGTCGATGAGCAGTTCTTC.

This clone has ten or more counts. This chain uses TRBV11-2 with TRBJ2-7; 9 positions match TRBD1. This CDR3 has 14 amino acids. Trimming at V came to 7 bases and at J to 4 bases, leaving 8 bases not matched to a gene. Per germline, CDR1 SGHAT and CDR2 FQNNGV. Here the CDR3 DNA reads TGTGCCAGCAAAACCGGGACAGGGCTATACGAGCAGTACTTC. It translates to CASKTGTGLYEQYF.

The table lists this clone with a count of one. The chain employs TRBV19 and TRBJ2-1; 10 nucleotides match TRBD2. The CDR3 length is 16 residues. V gave up 5 bases and J gave up 5 bases; unmatched junction bases: 9. Germline values: CDR1 LNHDA, CDR2 SQIVND (reference sequence). Here the CDR3 reads CASSLKLAGLNNEQFF. In DNA, the CDR3 is TGTGCCAGTAGTCTCAAACTAGCGGGGCTTAACAATGAGCAGTTCTTC.

The chain couples TRBV7-2 to TRBJ2-3, with 11 bases aligning to TRBD2. J gave up 4 bases and V 3 bases, and 6 bases lay outside the gene matches. CDR1 is SGHTA, CDR2 FQGNSA, per germline. This CDR3 contains 16 residues. The CDR3 DNA is TGTGCCAGCAGCTTTCGTAGCGGGAGGGTGGCAGATACGCAGTATTTT. It yields the protein CASSFRSGRVADTQYF.

This chain uses TRBV7-2 with TRBJ2-3; D not certain. The CDR3 runs to 14 residues. Germline lookup yields CDR1 SGHTA and CDR2 FQGNSA. V was clipped by 2 bases and J by 2 bases, with 8 bases between them. The CDR3 DNA sequence: TGTGCCAGCAGCTTAAACTTCGCCACAGATACGCAGTATTTT. It is translated as CASSLNFATDTQYF.

As regards this clone: The sample contains more than one DNA sequence encoding this CDR3. The chain carries TRBV5-4 and TRBJ2-1, with TRBD1 as a possible D gene (6 bases). Germline V gene lookup returns CDR1 SGHNT and CDR2 YYREEE (reference sequence). This CDR3 has 13 residues. Between the trimmed V and J ends, which lost 3 bases and 4 bases, there was a span of 8 bases. The CDR3, as DNA: TGTGCCAGCAGCTCCGGACAGTACAATGAGCAGTTCTTC. Protein product: CASSSGQYNEQFF.

V gene TRBV23-1 combines with J gene TRBJ1-1; the D gene is possibly TRBD1 (5 bases). TRBV23-1 is sorted into the ORF group, with uncertain function. The ends were cut back, 3 bases at V and 7 bases at J, with 15 bases in the middle. The CDR3 spans 14 residues. The CDR3 nucleotides read TGCGCCAGCAGTCATCAGGGCCCAAATTATGAAGCTTTCTTT. Amino acid sequence: CASSHQGPNYEAFF.

The table lists this clone with a count of one. The chain is built from TRBV28 and TRBJ2-2; D is unclear. This CDR3 comprises 12 residues. Per the germline V gene, CDR1 is MDHEN and CDR2 is SYDVKM. The V end was cut by 5 bases, the J end by 8 bases, with 9 bases between. Here the CDR3 DNA reads TGTGCCAGCAGTGAGAGGATGGGGGAGCTGTTTTTT. As protein: CASSERMGELFF.

This clone was seen only once. A much larger clone lies one base from this, so it may be a read error. The same CDR3 arises from other DNA sequences in this sample as well. The genes are TRBV28 and TRBJ2-1; the D gene is possibly TRBD2 (7 bases). The CDR3 spans 15 residues. The germline V gene encodes CDR1 MDHEN and CDR2 SYDVKM. The CDR3 coding sequence is TGTGCTAGCTTTTTAGGGGGAGGGAGAAACAATGAGCAGTTCTTC. Translation gives CASFLGGGRNNEQFF.

The chain combines TRBV4-1 with TRBJ2-5; 8 bases map to TRBD1. The length of the CDR3 is 16 residues. Per the germline V gene, CDR1 is MGHRA and CDR2 is YSYEKL. The V and J ends lost 5 bases and 1 base, in that order; junction bases with no gene match: 9. CDR3 sequence reads: CASSDGAGGFQETQYF. The DNA of the CDR3 is TGCGCCAGCAGCGATGGGGCAGGGGGCTTCCAAGAGACCCAGTACTTC.

The genes are TRBV18 and TRBJ1-2; the match to TRBD1 covers 8 bases. Germline assignment: CDR1 KGHSH and CDR2 LQKENI. CDR3 length equals 14 residues. After removal of 6 bases from V and 3 bases from J, the junction contained 6 bases not matched to a gene. Here the CDR3 reads CASSSPDRDYGYTF. CDR3 DNA sequence: TGTGCCAGCTCCTCCCCGGACAGGGACTATGGCTACACCTTC.